This record covers a single T cell receptor beta chain. What it recognizes is unknown. The CDR3 totals 15 residues. Germline CDR1 SEHNR, CDR2 FQNEAQ (reference sequence). Trimming removed 5 bases from V and 5 bases from J; junction bases left unmatched: 12. This sample is drawn from a study of cytomegalovirus exposure and HLA in healthy donors. The primer mix had 60 Vbeta and 13 Jbeta primers. The data were produced by immunoSEQ multiplex PCR, yet TCRdb's version contains in-frame clones alone and is incomplete. This table has 100,000 to 120,000 clones, around 73% appearing once. Findings and caveats of the study: Through in vitro validation, a few CMV-associated chains were shown to be specific for CMV antigens.

The sample was PBMCs. The chain links TRBV7-9 to TRBJ2-7; 7 bases are a match to TRBD1. This clonotype originated in a man aged 25-45 years in good health and CMV-seronegative. The CDR3 is CASSPSLGQAHEQYF. CDR3 in DNA: TGTGCCAGCAGCCCTTCCCTAGGACAGGCCCACGAGCAGTACTTC.